Each of the 28 T cell receptor beta chains below was sequenced from the same sample in a study of CD8 T cells in ankylosing spondylitis. TCRdb analysed the 5' RACE reads with MiXCR anew, one entry per CDR3 protein. The sample has 150,000 to 250,000 distinct CDR3 sequences, about 13% seen once. The sequencing input was blood, either unsorted or a sorted T cell fraction (not recorded which). Receptors were obtained from a male donor with ankylosing spondylitis or in good health (not recorded which).

The chain carries TRBV27 and TRBJ2-2; 7 bases line up with TRBD2. The CDR3 runs 12 residues. Germline trimming cut 6 bases from V and 5 bases from J; bases unmatched to any gene: 0. Germline V gene sequence: CDR1 MNHEY, CDR2 SMNVEV (reference sequence). CDR3 in amino acids: CASRGGTGELFF. DNA of the CDR3: TGTGCCAGCAGGGGGGGGACCGGGGAGCTGTTTTTT.

This chain links TRBV5-1 with TRBJ2-1; the match to TRBD2 covers 11 bases. V was clipped by 7 bases and J by 9 bases; unmatched bases: 9. The CDR3 consists of 14 residues. Germline CDR1 reads SGHRS; CDR2 reads YFSETQ. The CDR3 spells CASSLAGGGSEQFF. The CDR3 nucleotides are TGCGCCAGCTCGCTAGCGGGAGGTGGGAGTGAGCAGTTCTTC.

The rearrangement uses TRBV27 and TRBJ2-7; 7 bases map to TRBD2. The CDR3 has 15 residues. In germline, CDR1 is MNHEY, CDR2 SMNVEV (reference sequence). V shed 5 bases and J 6 bases; nucleotides not matched to a gene: 13. The CDR3 DNA follows: TGTGCCAGCAGTCGGGCGGGGGATGGGTGGGTCGAGCAGTACTTC. Translating it yields CASSRAGDGWVEQYF.

This clonotype has only a few counts. The chain uses TRBV29-1 and TRBJ2-3; 9 bases are a match to TRBD1. Looked up from germline, CDR1 is SQVTM and CDR2 is ANQGSEA. The CDR3 is 15 amino acids. Trimming took 6 bases from V and 4 from J; bases not matched to a gene: 11. The CDR3 sequence is CSVDGTGSGSDTQYF. As DNA, the CDR3 is TGCAGCGTGGATGGGACAGGGAGTGGATCAGATACGCAGTATTTT.

This clonotype has just a few counts. The chain has TRBV12-3 or TRBV12-4 and TRBJ2-6; D might be TRBD1 (6 bases). The CDR3 runs 14 residues. V was cut by 10 bases and J by 4 bases, with 14 bases left in between. The CDR3 sequence: CATDTGKGANVLTF. For the CDR3, the DNA is TGTGCCACCGACACAGGGAAAGGGGCCAACGTCCTGACTTTC.

This clonotype was counted many times. V usage is TRBV4-1 and J usage is TRBJ2-2, with D hard to call. Germline values: CDR1 MGHRA, CDR2 YSYEKL. V was clipped by 2 bases and J by 1 base, with 8 bases between them. The length of the CDR3 is 15 residues. CDR3 DNA sequence: TGCGCCAGCAGCCAACGGTATCAGAACACCGGGGAGCTGTTTTTT. Translated, it gives CASSQRYQNTGELFF.

The rearrangement links TRBV7-9 to TRBJ2-5, with D tentatively TRBD2 (5 bases). V gave up 5 bases and J gave up 2 bases, with 9 bases separating them. The CDR3 has 13 residues. Germline assignment: CDR1 SEHNR and CDR2 FQNEAQ (reference sequence). The CDR3 DNA follows: TGTGCCAGCAGCCCTCCGGGGCAAGAGACCCAGTACTTC. It specifies CASSPPGQETQYF. The variable domain in full, completed from reference TRBV7-9 and TRBJ2-5, reads DTGVSQNPRHKITKRGQNVTFRCDPISEHNRLYWYRQTLGQGPEFLTYFQNEAQLEKSRLLSDRFSAERPKGSFSTLEIQRTEQGDSAMYLCASSPPGQETQYFGPGTRLLVL.

This clonotype has ten or more counts. The CDR3 nucleotides read TGTGCCAGCAGTTACGCTAGCGGGTGGGAGACCCAGTACTTC. It codes for CASSYASGWETQYF. J is TRBJ2-5 and V is TRBV6-2 or TRBV6-3; 8 bases are shared with TRBD2. The CDR3 spans 14 residues. The germline gives CDR1 MNHEY, CDR2 SVGEGT. Trimming took 2 bases from V and 5 from J; bases not matched to a gene: 4.

CDR3 in DNA: TGTGCCAGCAGTTACTCGACAGCAACTAATGAAAAACTGTTTTTT. Translating it yields CASSYSTATNEKLFF. This sequence joins TRBV6-5 and TRBJ1-4; tentatively, D is TRBD1 (5 bases). The CDR3 has 15 amino acids. The V and J ends lost 0 bases and 0 bases respectively, with 5 bases between them. Per germline, CDR1 MNHEY and CDR2 SVGAGI.

The chain joins TRBV5-1 to TRBJ1-2; D not resolved. Germline V gene sequence: CDR1 SGHRS, CDR2 YFSETQ. CDR3 length: 12 residues. The V end was cut by 2 bases, the J end by 2 bases, with 4 bases between. This chain's CDR3 is CASSFQNYGYTF. CDR3 in DNA: TGCGCCAGCAGCTTTCAGAACTATGGCTACACCTTC.

In this sample, this clonotype turned up a few times. The genes are TRBV4-2 and TRBJ2-1, with TRBD2 identical over 15 bases. J gave up 7 bases and V 0 bases, and 7 bases lay outside the gene matches. Germline V gives CDR1 LGHNA, CDR2 YNFKEQ. The CDR3 runs 18 residues. CDR3 protein: CASSQDSGLAGGSNEQFF. Here the CDR3 DNA reads TGTGCCAGCAGCCAAGACTCGGGACTAGCGGGGGGCTCAAATGAGCAGTTCTTC.

This clonotype was recorded a few times. The J gene is TRBJ2-1, the V gene TRBV5-1; 12 bases are a match to TRBD2. The CDR3 is made up of 16 amino acids. The ends lost 2 bases at V and 6 bases at J; junction bases unmatched: 6. Germline values: CDR1 SGHRS, CDR2 YFSETQ. CDR3 sequence: CASSFPGLAGINEQFF. Written as DNA, the CDR3 is TGCGCCAGCAGCTTCCCTGGACTAGCGGGGATCAATGAGCAGTTCTTC.

The gene calls are TRBV7-9 and TRBJ2-7; TRBD2 might be the D (5 bases). The CDR3 is 12 amino acids. The V and J ends lost 9 bases and 2 bases respectively, with 11 bases between them. Germline CDR1 reads SEHNR; CDR2 reads FQNEAQ (reference sequence). CDR3 sequence reads: CASSDQAYEQYF. The CDR3 region has the DNA TGTGCCAGTAGCGACCAGGCCTACGAGCAGTACTTC.

This clonotype was counted at least ten times. J is TRBJ2-7 and V is TRBV5-1; D might be TRBD2 (6 bases). Germline CDR1 reads SGHRS; CDR2 reads YFSETQ. The CDR3 consists of 14 residues. Trimming took 5 bases from V and 2 from J, leaving 14 bases between them. CDR3 residues: CASSPGTATYEQYF. DNA of the CDR3: TGCGCCAGCAGTCCCGGGACTGCAACCTACGAGCAGTACTTC.

The J gene is TRBJ2-3, the V gene TRBV12-3 or TRBV12-4; the D gene is possibly TRBD1 (5 bases). Trimming cost V 5 bases and J 13 bases, with 16 bases left between them. There are 12 residues in the CDR3. The CDR3: CASSHRSLIEYF. For the CDR3, the DNA is TGTGCCAGCAGTCACAGGTCCCTCATCGAGTATTTT.

The DNA for the CDR3 is TGCAGTGCTAGAGATGAGCGGGGGGCATACAATGAGCAGTTCTTC. It is translated as CSARDERGAYNEQFF. The chain employs TRBV20-1 and TRBJ2-1, with 9 nucleotides matching TRBD2. The CDR3 is 15 amino acids. Germline values: CDR1 DFQATT, CDR2 SNEGSKA (reference sequence). J was trimmed by 4 bases and V by 0 bases; bases with no gene match: 4.

This clonotype showed up many times. CDR3 sequence: CASNSGGPNYGYTF. The CDR3 nucleotides are TGTGCCAGCAATTCTGGAGGGCCTAACTATGGCTACACCTTC. The gene calls are TRBV12-3 or TRBV12-4 and TRBJ1-2; D uncertain. The length of the CDR3 is 14 residues. The V end lost 7 bases, the J end lost 0 bases, and 12 bases lay between the germline ends.

The chain recombines TRBV21-1 with TRBJ2-3; the table's D call TRBD1 went unverified against the DNA. TRBV21-1 is termed a pseudogene. The length of the CDR3 is 16 residues. The CDR3 coding sequence is TGTGCCAGCAGCAAAGCTGGCCCCTCTAGCACAGATACGCAGTATTTT. This encodes CASSKAGPSSTDTQYF.

The genes are TRBV7-9 and TRBJ2-7; 7 bases match TRBD1. V dropped 4 bases and J dropped 3; count of bases not matched to a gene: 9. Germline assignment: CDR1 SEHNR and CDR2 FQNEAQ (reference sequence). This CDR3 comprises 15 residues. This chain's CDR3 is CASSSTGTADYEQYF. DNA of the CDR3: TGTGCCAGCAGCTCTACCGGGACAGCAGACTACGAGCAGTACTTC.

This clonotype was found a few times. The chain uses TRBV12-3 or TRBV12-4 and TRBJ2-2; the D gene is possibly TRBD1 (7 bases). The CDR3 is made up of 17 amino acids. V lost 4 bases and J 6 bases, leaving 21 bases between the germline ends. The CDR3 DNA sequence: TGTGCCAGCAGTTCCTCTTACTACAGGGGAGGACCCGGGGAGCTGTTTTTT. Its translation: CASSSSYYRGGPGELFF.

The chain carries TRBV29-1 and TRBJ2-1, with 16 nucleotides matching TRBD2. Germline V gives CDR1 SQVTM, CDR2 ANQGSEA. The CDR3 is 16 residues long. V lost 3 bases, J lost 5 bases, and 4 bases stayed unmatched. The CDR3 sequence is CSVEGLAGGQHNEQFF. In DNA, the CDR3 is TGCAGCGTTGAGGGACTAGCGGGAGGGCAGCACAATGAGCAGTTCTTC.

The chain combines TRBV7-9 with TRBJ2-1; D is undetermined. CDR3 length: 11 amino acids. V was pared by 3 bases and J by 10 bases, with 7 bases between. CDR1 is SEHNR, CDR2 FQNEAQ, per germline (reference sequence). CDR3 amino acids: CASSLGWEQFF. The CDR3 nucleotides are TGTGCCAGCAGCTTGGGTTGGGAGCAGTTCTTC.

This clonotype was picked up a small number of times. The rearrangement uses TRBV6-5 and TRBJ1-1; D not resolved. Germline CDR1 reads MNHEY; CDR2 reads SVGAGI. This CDR3 is 14 amino acids long. The germline V and J ends were trimmed by 2 bases and 5 bases, with 12 bases remaining between them. The CDR3 protein is CASSYGGYGTEAFF. The CDR3 DNA reads as TGTGCCAGCAGTTACGGAGGGTATGGAACTGAAGCTTTCTTT.

The rearrangement joins TRBV6-1 to TRBJ2-1; 9 nucleotides align to TRBD2. CDR3 length: 15 amino acids. The junction had 13 bases not matched to a gene; V was cut back by 6 bases and J by 10 bases. Germline V gene sequence: CDR1 MNHNS, CDR2 SASEGT. CDR3 region: CASRPGSGSYWEQFF. The CDR3 nucleotides read TGTGCCAGCAGGCCGGGTAGCGGGAGCTACTGGGAGCAGTTCTTC.

The chain couples TRBV4-2 to TRBJ2-1; possibly TRBD1 or TRBD2 for D (5 bases each). Germline CDR1 is LGHNA and CDR2 is YNFKEQ. CDR3 length equals 17 residues. Deletions cut 4 bases from V and 7 bases from J, with 23 bases between. For the CDR3, the DNA is TGTGCCAGCAGCCTAGGTTTTGGGGACGGTCCGGGGAATGAGCAGTTCTTC. As protein: CASSLGFGDGPGNEQFF.

This clonotype was observed a few times. V usage is TRBV4-1 and J usage is TRBJ2-7; D possibly uses TRBD1 or TRBD2 (5 bases each). Looked up from germline, CDR1 is MGHRA and CDR2 is YSYEKL. The CDR3 length is 13 residues. V shed 3 bases and J shed 6 bases, with 12 bases lying between them. This CDR3 reads CASSQAWGSEQYF. Here the CDR3 DNA reads TGCGCCAGCAGCCAGGCATGGGGGTCCGAGCAGTACTTC.

The table lists this clonotype with a few counts. V usage is TRBV29-1 and J usage is TRBJ2-2, with D hard to call. Germline V gives CDR1 SQVTM, CDR2 ANQGSEA. This CDR3 comprises 12 residues. Trimming shortened V by 3 bases and J by 7 bases, and 9 bases separated the two germline ends. The CDR3 loop reads CSVEPRNGELFF. In DNA form, the CDR3 reads TGCAGCGTTGAGCCGAGGAACGGGGAGCTGTTTTTT.

J is TRBJ2-3 and V is TRBV11-1; TRBD2 is a possible D gene (7 bases). With 0 bases removed from V and 2 bases from J, the gap between germline ends came to 9 bases. CDR1 SGHAT and CDR2 FQDESV come from the germline V gene (reference sequence). CDR3 length equals 15 residues. CDR3 amino acids: CASSLAGGLTDTQYF. The CDR3 coding sequence is TGTGCCAGCAGCTTAGCGGGGGGGCTCACAGATACGCAGTATTTT.